Following are 9 T cell receptor beta chains from one sample sequenced in a study of cytomegalovirus exposure and HLA in healthy donors. Primers included in the PCR were 60 Vbeta and 13 Jbeta primers. Libraries were prepared by immunoSEQ multiplex PCR; TCRdb keeps only in-frame clonotypes and omits some of them. The sample shows some 200,000 clones, more than 60% of them seen only once. The sequenced material came from PBMCs. The receptor source for this set is a girl aged 2 to 9 in good health and CMV-seronegative.

The J gene is TRBJ2-5, the V gene TRBV9; 8 nucleotides align to TRBD1. Gene TRBJ2-7 matches the end of the DNA better, so the J call may be wrong. The length of the CDR3 is 14 residues. Germline V gives CDR1 SGDLS, CDR2 YYNGEE. This CDR3 is CASSDRDRPYEQYF. In DNA form, the CDR3 reads TGTGCCAGCAGCGACCGGGACAGGCCTTACGAGCAGTACTTC.

This clone was seen a handful of times. J is TRBJ2-3 and V is TRBV19; a weak D match, TRBD2 (7 bases). Looked up from germline, CDR1 is LNHDA and CDR2 is SQIVND (reference sequence). The CDR3 length is 13 residues. Trimming left V 2 bases short and J 5 bases short, with 8 bases between. This CDR3 is CASSIRGGDTQYF. DNA of the CDR3: TGTGCCAGTAGTATAAGGGGGGGAGATACGCAGTATTTT.

This sequence joins TRBV7-9 and TRBJ2-3, with D possibly matching TRBD2 (5 bases). The CDR3 is 16 amino acids. Trimming shortened V by 2 bases and J by 4 bases, and 16 bases separated the two germline ends. CDR1 and CDR2 (germline): SEHNR, FQNEAQ (reference sequence). The CDR3 here is CASSLFASSSADTQYF. CDR3 in DNA: TGTGCCAGCAGCTTATTCGCTAGCTCCTCGGCAGATACGCAGTATTTT. Full variable domain (remainder filled in from reference TRBV7-9 and TRBJ2-3): DTGVSQNPRHKITKRGQNVTFRCDPISEHNRLYWYRQTLGQGPEFLTYFQNEAQLEKSRLLSDRFSAERPKGSFSTLEIQRTEQGDSAMYLCASSLFASSSADTQYFGPGTRLTVL.

V usage is TRBV2 and J usage is TRBJ2-5; 11 nucleotides match TRBD2. J was trimmed by 2 bases and V by 6 bases; bases with no gene match: 11. The CDR3 covers 17 residues. Looked up from germline, CDR1 is SNHLY and CDR2 is FYNNEI. The CDR3 loop is CASRSLLGLAVQETQYF. The CDR3, as DNA: TGTGCCAGCAGATCATTGCTGGGACTAGCGGTACAAGAGACCCAGTACTTC.

A word on this clone: This same CDR3 is encoded by further DNA sequences in the sample. The J gene is TRBJ1-1, the V gene TRBV4-1; 8 bases line up with TRBD1. There are 14 residues in the CDR3. V was clipped by 10 bases and J by 4 bases; unmatched bases: 11. The germline gives CDR1 MGHRA, CDR2 YSYEKL. CDR3 in amino acids: CATHGQGAGTEAFF. DNA of the CDR3: TGCGCCACCCACGGGCAGGGGGCGGGCACTGAAGCTTTCTTT.

This rearrangement joins TRBV4-2 to TRBJ2-7; 13 nucleotides agree with TRBD2. Germline loops: CDR1 LGHNA, CDR2 YNFKEQ. V shed 3 bases, J shed 3 bases, and the junction held 5 bases outside the gene matches. The CDR3 has 16 residues. The CDR3 nucleotides are TGTGCCAGCAGCCAGTCGGGACTAGCGGGGCACTACGAGCAGTACTTC. Translated, it gives CASSQSGLAGHYEQYF.

The rearrangement joins TRBV6-5 to TRBJ1-1, with unresolved D. Germline CDR1 and CDR2: MNHEY and SVGAGI. Trimming shortened V by 8 bases and J by 2 bases, and 12 bases separated the two germline ends. The CDR3 runs 13 residues. The CDR3 loop is CASESNLNTEAFF. DNA of the CDR3: TGTGCCAGCGAATCGAACTTAAACACTGAAGCTTTCTTT.

The chain uses TRBV25-1 and TRBJ2-5; TRBD2 is a possible D gene (5 bases). TRBJ2-7 explains the end of the DNA better; the J call may be wrong. From germline, CDR1 is MGHDK and CDR2 SYGVNS. The CDR3 has 12 residues. The CDR3: CASSVPGNEQYF. The CDR3 coding sequence is TGTGCCAGCAGTGTTCCGGGAAACGAGCAGTACTTC.

The V call is TRBV19, the J call TRBJ2-5; D perhaps matches TRBD2 (6 bases). V was clipped by 3 bases and J by 4 bases, with 9 bases between them. Germline V lookup: CDR1 LNHDA, CDR2 SQIVND (reference sequence). The CDR3 is made up of 13 amino acids. The CDR3 loop reads CASSIVAAETQYF. In DNA form, the CDR3 reads TGTGCCAGTAGTATTGTAGCGGCAGAGACCCAGTACTTC.